This TCR beta chain was recovered during a study of blood T cell repertoires in COVID-19. Study-level information: The cDNA or gDNA used as material had been derived from T cells, B-cell-depleted T cells, or PBMCs.

With 5 bases clipped from V and 6 bases from J, the junction kept 3 bases outside the gene matches. Germline CDR1 and CDR2: MNHNY and SVGAGI (reference sequence). CDR3 length equals 12 residues. Produced via immunoSEQ multiplex PCR; TCRdb's table is partial and in-frame only. Among about 230,000 clones listed, 81% were seen once. V and J are TRBV6-6 and TRBJ2-7; 8 bases align to TRBD1. Source material: peripheral blood. This clonotype was sampled from a woman of 80 years or more with acute or convalescent COVID-19. CDR3 nucleotides: TGTGCCAGCAGTACAGGGGGTAGCGAGCAGTACTTC. Encoded protein: CASSTGGSEQYF.